The clone carrying this TCR beta chain was seen a handful of times. The CDR3 consists of 13 residues. The germline V gene has CDR1 SEHNR and CDR2 FQNEAQ (reference sequence). Trimming cost V 4 bases and J 7 bases, with 14 bases left between them. The data derive from a study of blood T cell repertoires in COVID-19. Whole-study context: There were acute and convalescent COVID-19 samples, and they came from the United States, Italy and Spain. In each case, the material was cDNA or gDNA derived from T cells, B-cell-depleted T cells, or PBMCs.

As originally analysed: Quantification of nucleated cells was approximated via reference gene primer amplification. Clones were sequenced by immunoSEQ multiplex PCR, and TCRdb holds only the in-frame ones, with some missing. That table is the source of V, J and clone size, and D and trimming were worked out from the DNA. This repertoire shows under 250,000 clones, more than 70% found once; its top ten account for 8.5% to 10%. The TCR comes from a man aged 35-49 years with active or convalescent COVID-19. Sequencing input: peripheral blood. The chain uses TRBV7-9 and TRBJ2-7, with a tentative D call TRBD2 (6 bases). CDR3 DNA: TGTGCCAGCAGCTCACCGAACGCGGGGGAGCAGTACTTC. This codes for CASSSPNAGEQYF.